This record covers a single T cell receptor beta chain. CDR1 is KGHSH and CDR2 is LQKENI in the germline V gene. This CDR3 has 15 amino acids. J was trimmed by 6 bases and V by 3 bases; bases with no gene match: 5. The sample originates from a study of shared clonotypes between healthy human individuals. Profiling relied on immunoSEQ multiplex PCR, and the TCRdb table lists in-frame clones only, not all of them. In the table there are under 550,000 clones, 90% to 97% of which are singletons. This receptor was obtained from a woman aged 25 to 39 in good health. Material for sequencing was naive CD4+ T cells sorted from blood. Specified subset: CD45RA+ positively selected. The V and J genes are TRBV18 and TRBJ2-1; 10 bases fit TRBD2. The chain's CDR3 is CASSPEGLAINEQFF. The CDR3 DNA reads TGTGCCAGCTCACCGGAGGGACTAGCGATCAATGAGCAGTTCTTC. The variable domain in full, completed from reference TRBV18 and TRBJ2-1, reads NAGVMQNPRHLVRRRGQEARLRCSPMKGHSHVYWYRQLPEEGLKFMVYLQKENIIDESGMPKERFSAEFPKEGPSILRIQQVVRGDSAAYFCASSPEGLAINEQFFGPGTRLTVL.